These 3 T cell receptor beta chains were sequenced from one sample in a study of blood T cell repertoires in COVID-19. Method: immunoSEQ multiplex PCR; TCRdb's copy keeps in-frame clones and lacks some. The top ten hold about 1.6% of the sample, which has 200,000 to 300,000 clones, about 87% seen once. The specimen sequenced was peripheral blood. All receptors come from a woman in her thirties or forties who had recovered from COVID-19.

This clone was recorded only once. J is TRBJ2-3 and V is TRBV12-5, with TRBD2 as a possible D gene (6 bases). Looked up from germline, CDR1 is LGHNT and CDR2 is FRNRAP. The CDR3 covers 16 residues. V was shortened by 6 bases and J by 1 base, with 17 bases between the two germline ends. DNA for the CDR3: TGTGCTAGTGGCCCAGAGCCGGGGGATCGCACAGATACGCAGTATTTT. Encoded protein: CASGPEPGDRTDTQYF.

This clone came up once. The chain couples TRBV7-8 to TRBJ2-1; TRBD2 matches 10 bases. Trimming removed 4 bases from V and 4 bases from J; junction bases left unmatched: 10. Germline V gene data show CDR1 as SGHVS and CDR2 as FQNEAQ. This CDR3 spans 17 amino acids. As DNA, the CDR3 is TGTGCCAGCAGCTCAAACCCTCGGACTAGCGGATACAATGAGCAGTTCTTC. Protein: CASSSNPRTSGYNEQFF.

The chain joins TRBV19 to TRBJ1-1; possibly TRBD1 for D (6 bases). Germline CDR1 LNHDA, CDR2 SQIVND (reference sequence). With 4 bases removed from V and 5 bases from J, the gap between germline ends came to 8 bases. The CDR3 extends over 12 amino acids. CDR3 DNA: TGTGCCAGTAGTAACAGGGAAACTGAAGCTTTCTTT. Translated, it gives CASSNRETEAFF. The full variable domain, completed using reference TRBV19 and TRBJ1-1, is DGGITQSPKYLFRKEGQNVTLSCEQNLNHDAMYWYRQDPGQGLRLIYYSQIVNDFQKGDIAEGYSVSREKKESFPLTVTSAQKNPTAFYLCASSNRETEAFFGQGTRLTVV.